This T cell receptor (beta chain) was observed in a study of OX40 agonist ivuxolimab in advanced cancers. The CDR3 is 12 amino acids. V was trimmed by 4 bases and J by 2 bases, leaving 8 bases between them. The germline V gene has CDR1 GTSNPN and CDR2 SVGIG (reference sequence). Produced via immunoSEQ multiplex PCR; TCRdb's table is partial and in-frame only. The sample includes roughly 64,000 clones, approximately 84% of them seen just once. The chain combines TRBV30 with TRBJ1-1; D not resolved. The clonotype was recovered from an adult with an advanced solid tumor such as melanoma, head and neck, liver or kidney cancer. The sample in question was CD4+ or CD8+ T cells sorted from blood, obtained in a trial of the OX40 agonist ivuxolimab. The CDR3 nucleotides read TGTGCCTGGATATCGGGAAACACTGAAGCTTTCTTT. Protein product: CAWISGNTEAFF.